The rows below give T cell receptor beta chains drawn from one sample of a study of blood T cells in healthy people across ages. TCRdb reprocessed the 5' RACE reads via MiXCR and lists one record per CDR3 protein. The table lists about 2 million distinct CDR3 sequences, roughly 52% of them singletons. The sequencing input was blood. All receptors derive from a woman aged 40 to 55 in good health. CDR3s include the opening cysteine and the closing phenylalanine or tryptophan. D genes are given only for firm matches. The size field is filled for only some rows; it gives once, few, many or a size class.

abundance	d_gene	v_gene	j_gene	CDR3nt	CDR3aa
NA	TRBD1	TRBV5-4	TRBJ1-1	TGTGCCAGCAGCCTACAGGGGAGTGAGGAAGCTTTCTTT	CASSLQGSEEAFF
few	TRBD1	TRBV5-5	TRBJ2-1	TGTGCCAGCAGTAAGACAGGGACCCACAATGAGCAGTTCTTC	CASSKTGTHNEQFF
NA	NA	TRBV4-1	TRBJ2-7	TGCGCCAGCAGCCAAGACCCCGGGGCGCTCGAGCAGTACTTC	CASSQDPGALEQYF
few	TRBD1	TRBV6-5	TRBJ1-6	TGTGCCAGCAGTTACGCGGACAGGGTGAGGAATTCACCCCTCCACTTT	CASSYADRVRNSPLHF
many	NA	TRBV4-2	TRBJ2-5	TGTGCCAGCAGCCAAACCTCCCGCGCCCTCCAAGAGACCCAGTACTTC	CASSQTSRALQETQYF
few	NA	TRBV6-6	TRBJ2-7	TGTGCCAGTGTGGACAGATCATACGAGCAGTACTTC	CASVDRSYEQYF
NA	TRBD1	TRBV28	TRBJ2-3	TGTGCCAGCCACATACAGGGGGCCTCCACAGATACGCAGTATTTT	CASHIQGASTDTQYF
NA	NA	TRBV6-1	TRBJ1-2	TGTGCCAGCAGTGACCGGGGCGTCCCTAACTATGGCTACACCTTC	CASSDRGVPNYGYTF
few	NA	TRBV4-1	TRBJ1-6	TGCGCCAGCAGCCAAGGCGAATGGCAGGCAAATTCACCCCTCCACTTT	CASSQGEWQANSPLHF
few	TRBD1	TRBV20-1	TRBJ2-7	TGCAGTGCCAACGAGGGGGGACAGGGGTACGAGCAGTACTTC	CSANEGGQGYEQYF
NA	NA	TRBV20-1	TRBJ2-1	TGCAGTGCTGAAGACTTTGACAGAAACAATGAGCAGTTCTTC	CSAEDFDRNNEQFF
NA	NA	TRBV6-2/TRBV6-3	TRBJ2-7	TGTGCCGGCAGTTACGTCGAGTCGCAATCTACCCACTGCGAGCAGTACTTC	CAGSYVESQSTHCEQYF